The 25 T cell receptor beta chains in this list originate from one sample, sequenced in a study of synovial regulatory T cells in juvenile arthritis. Here immunoSEQ multiplex PCR was the method, and the copy in TCRdb shows in-frame clones only, minus some. Found here are about 10,000 clones; the top ten clones hold roughly 1.1%. The material sequenced was Treg cells from blood. The sample's subset: remaining (HLA-DR-negative) circulating blood Treg cells. Receptors were obtained from a donor aged 2 to 35 with juvenile idiopathic arthritis.

The V call is TRBV28, the J call TRBJ1-5. The CDR3 is made up of 15 amino acids. Only the protein sequence is given. Per germline, CDR1 MDHEN and CDR2 SYDVKM. This chain's CDR3 is CASSPPEGGRAPQHF.

The chain couples TRBV5-1 to TRBJ2-1; TCRdb picks TRBD2, but there is no DNA to check that call. Germline lookup yields CDR1 SGHRS and CDR2 YFSETQ. The CDR3 is made up of 13 amino acids. No DNA sequence was recorded. Here the CDR3 reads CASSLGGESEQFF.

The chain joins TRBV18 to TRBJ2-1; the TRBD2 assignment by TCRdb is unverifiable without DNA. CDR3 length equals 17 residues. No DNA sequence was recorded. Germline loops: CDR1 KGHSH, CDR2 LQKENI. This chain's CDR3 is CASSPPRSSGSRNEQFF.

The rearrangement uses TRBV6-5 and TRBJ1-2; TCRdb returns TRBD1, unconfirmable since there is no DNA. Germline CDR1 MNHEY, CDR2 SVGAGI. There are 13 residues in the CDR3. The protein alone is recorded here. CDR3 amino acids: CASSYRTYYGYTF.

V gene TRBV5-1 combines with J gene TRBJ1-2; TCRdb gives TRBD1 as the D gene, but with no DNA this cannot be confirmed. The CDR3 covers 16 residues. No DNA has been recorded. Germline V gene data show CDR1 as SGHRS and CDR2 as YFSETQ. CDR3 protein: CASTRTGTILNYGYTF.

The chain links TRBV18 to TRBJ2-3; TCRdb outputs TRBD2, but without DNA this stays unchecked. Germline CDR1 KGHSH, CDR2 LQKENI. There are 11 residues in the CDR3. No nucleotide data were recorded. CDR3 loop: CASSPGDTQYF.

This chain uses TRBV18 with TRBJ2-7; TCRdb picks TRBD1, but there is no DNA to check that call. In germline, CDR1 is KGHSH, CDR2 LQKENI. The CDR3 runs 12 residues. No DNA was logged. CDR3 loop: CASSGQTPEQYF.

The chain employs TRBV29-1 and TRBJ2-7. Germline V gives CDR1 SQVTM, CDR2 ANQGSEA. The CDR3 spans 12 residues. No DNA sequence is on record. The CDR3 loop is CSALDPSYEQYF.

This clone is identified as medium-sized from frequency. This chain joins TRBV6-6 and TRBJ2-7; TCRdb names TRBD2, which stays unverified in the absence of DNA. The germline V gene has CDR1 MNHNY and CDR2 SVGAGI (reference sequence). The CDR3 runs 13 residues. Only the protein is on record. CDR3 residues: CASSNFGRGEQYF.

The chain recombines TRBV5-1 with TRBJ2-7; as DNA is missing, the TRBD1 call by TCRdb cannot be tested. Per germline, CDR1 SGHRS and CDR2 YFSETQ. The CDR3 is made up of 14 amino acids. No DNA sequence was recorded. CDR3 protein: CASSLGPSSYEQYF.

The V gene is TRBV19, the J gene TRBJ2-7; TCRdb designates TRBD1, a call that cannot be tested without DNA. The CDR3 extends over 15 amino acids. Only the protein is on record. Germline CDR1 and CDR2: LNHDA and SQIVND (reference sequence). The CDR3 sequence is CASSKGTGDLYEQYF.

This chain links TRBV10-3 with TRBJ2-7. Germline V gives CDR1 ENHRY, CDR2 SYGVKD. This CDR3 comprises 13 residues. No DNA is listed. The CDR3 region is CAISERSTTEQYF.

This chain uses TRBV18 with TRBJ2-6; there is no DNA to check the TCRdb D call of TRBD1. The CDR3 contains 21 residues. DNA is not on record. Looked up from germline, CDR1 is KGHSH and CDR2 is LQKENI. The CDR3 loop reads CASSPGLTGTGSESGANVLTF.

V is TRBV29-1 and J is TRBJ1-2. Per germline, CDR1 SQVTM and CDR2 ANQGSEA. The CDR3 is 14 amino acids. No coding sequence is recorded. The chain's CDR3 is CSVDKEGLGYGYTF.

The rearrangement joins TRBV5-1 to TRBJ2-2; without DNA, the TCRdb call of TRBD2 cannot be checked. The CDR3 extends over 13 amino acids. No DNA appears here. Germline CDR1 is SGHRS and CDR2 is YFSETQ. CDR3 amino acids: CASSPSGVGELFF.

In terms of frequency, this clone is medium-sized. The V and J genes are TRBV19 and TRBJ2-7; the D call from TCRdb, TRBD2, cannot be confirmed without DNA. The CDR3 length is 14 residues. No DNA appears here. CDR1 is LNHDA, CDR2 SQIVND, per germline (reference sequence). CDR3 region: CASSMGSGKDEQYF.

The chain recombines TRBV5-4 with TRBJ1-3. Per the germline V gene, CDR1 is SGHNT and CDR2 is YYREEE (reference sequence). This CDR3 spans 16 amino acids. No DNA appears here. The CDR3 loop is CANLAEGRTSGNTIYF.

The CDR3 sequence: CASSLSLADNTGELFF. J is TRBJ2-2 and V is TRBV7-3; TCRdb lists TRBD2, though no DNA is available to test this call. The germline V gene encodes CDR1 SGHTA and CDR2 FQGTGA. CDR3 size: 16 residues. Nucleotide data are not available.

By frequency, this clone registers medium-sized. The V call is TRBV6-6, the J call TRBJ1-2; the D call from TCRdb, TRBD1, cannot be confirmed without DNA. In germline, CDR1 is MNHNY, CDR2 SVGAGI (reference sequence). The CDR3 has 14 amino acids. No DNA is listed. The CDR3 loop is CASSYQTGPYGYTF.

The V and J genes are TRBV5-1 and TRBJ2-4. The CDR3 covers 17 residues. There is no recorded DNA. Germline V CDR1 and CDR2: SGHRS, YFSETQ. The CDR3 loop is CASSLRAATIAKNIQYF. Full variable domain (outside the CDR3, taken from reference TRBV5-1 and TRBJ2-4): KAGVTQTPRYLIKTRGQQVTLSCSPISGHRSVSWYQQTPGQGLQFLFEYFSETQRNKGNFPGRFSGRQFSNSRSEMNVSTLELGDSALYLCASSLRAATIAKNIQYFGAGTRLSVL.

The CDR3 is CASSLEMFLNEQYF. V and J are TRBV28 and TRBJ2-7; TCRdb lists TRBD2, though no DNA is available to test this call. The CDR3 is 14 residues long. No DNA is listed. CDR1 is MDHEN and CDR2 is SYDVKM in the germline V gene. Using reference TRBV28 and TRBJ2-7 for the parts outside the CDR3, the full variable domain is DVKVTQSSRYLVKRTGEKVFLECVQDMDHENMFWYRQDPGLGLRLIYFSYDVKMKEKGDIPEGYSVSREKKERFSLILESASTNQTSMYLCASSLEMFLNEQYFGPGTRLTVT.

This sequence joins TRBV6-4 and TRBJ1-4. Germline V gives CDR1 MRHNA, CDR2 SNTAGT. The CDR3 runs to 12 residues. The entry carries no DNA sequence. This CDR3 reads CASSDLEEKLFF.

The chain joins TRBV18 to TRBJ2-6. Germline loops: CDR1 KGHSH, CDR2 LQKENI. The CDR3 sequence is 15 residues long. This entry has no DNA. The CDR3 sequence is CASSPPPSGANVLTF.

This sequence joins TRBV29-1 and TRBJ2-7. Germline V lookup: CDR1 SQVTM, CDR2 ANQGSEA. The CDR3 extends over 12 amino acids. A DNA sequence was not provided. CDR3 sequence reads: CSVYTDSYEQYF.

The V call is TRBV7-2, the J call TRBJ2-7; TCRdb names TRBD1, which stays unverified in the absence of DNA. Germline CDR1 SGHTA, CDR2 FQGNSA. CDR3 length equals 15 residues. DNA was not recorded. The CDR3 sequence: CASSLGDRAYYEQYF.